This entry lists 4 T cell receptor beta chains sequenced from one sample in a study of brain T cells in children with intractable seizures. Profiling relied on immunoSEQ multiplex PCR, and the TCRdb table lists in-frame clones only, not all of them. The table records around 80,000 clones, 91% of them present only once. The starting material was peripheral blood, obtained at surgery. The receptor set was obtained from a girl between 2 and 10 years old with Rasmussen encephalitis and intractable seizures.

This clone was detected once. V and J are TRBV5-1 and TRBJ2-7; TRBD1 agrees at 9 bases. The V gene's germline CDR1 is SGHRS and CDR2 YFSETQ. This CDR3 is 15 amino acids long. Unmatched junction bases numbered 1, after V lost 0 bases and J lost 0 bases. CDR3 coding DNA: TGCGCCAGCAGCTTGGGGACAGGGGACTCCTACGAGCAGTACTTC. Translated, it gives CASSLGTGDSYEQYF.

The V gene is TRBV14, the J gene TRBJ2-7, with 7 bases aligning to TRBD1. The ends lost 2 bases at V and 3 bases at J; junction bases unmatched: 13. The CDR3 runs 17 residues. Germline V lookup: CDR1 SGHDN, CDR2 FVKESK. The CDR3: CASSQRLTRDRVYEQYF. The CDR3 DNA reads as TGTGCCAGCAGCCAACGGTTGACCCGGGACAGAGTCTACGAGCAGTACTTC.

The chain combines TRBV28 with TRBJ1-1; no firm D call. The V gene lost 1 base and the J gene lost 13 bases, with 13 bases spanning the gap. There are 12 residues in the CDR3. Germline lookup yields CDR1 MDHEN and CDR2 SYDVKM. CDR3 nucleotides: TGTGCCAGCAGTTTATCCCTCACGGGATGTTTCTTT. The encoded protein is CASSLSLTGCFF.

The chain links TRBV10-3 to TRBJ2-2; D might be TRBD2 (6 bases). The CDR3 spans 15 residues. The V end was cut by 6 bases, the J end by 1 base, with 12 bases between. Germline values: CDR1 ENHRY, CDR2 SYGVKD. The DNA for the CDR3 is TGTGCCATCAGGACCGGGACTCTGAACACCGGGGAGCTGTTTTTT. This sequence encodes CAIRTGTLNTGELFF.